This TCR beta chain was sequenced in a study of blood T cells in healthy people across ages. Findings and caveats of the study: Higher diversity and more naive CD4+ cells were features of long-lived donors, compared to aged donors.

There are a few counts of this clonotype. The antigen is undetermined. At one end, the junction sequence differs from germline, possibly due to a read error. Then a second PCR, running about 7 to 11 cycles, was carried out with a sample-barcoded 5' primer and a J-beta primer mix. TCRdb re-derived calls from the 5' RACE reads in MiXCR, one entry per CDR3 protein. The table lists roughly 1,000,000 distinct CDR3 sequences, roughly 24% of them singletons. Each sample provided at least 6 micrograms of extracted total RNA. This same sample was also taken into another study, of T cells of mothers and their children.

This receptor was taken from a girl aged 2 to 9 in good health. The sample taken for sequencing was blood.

The CDR3 nucleotides read TGTGCCAGCAGCTTAGAGGGCTCTGGGGCCGACGTCCTGACTTTC. It yields the protein CASSLEGSGADVLTF. J is TRBJ2-6 and V is TRBV5-5, with D perhaps given as TRBD1 or TRBD2 (5 bases each). The CDR3 is 15 residues long. Germline V CDR1 and CDR2: SGHKS, YYEKEE (reference sequence).